Below are 20 T cell receptor beta chains sequenced from a single sample in a study of blood T cells in healthy people across ages. A sample-barcoded 5' primer and a J-beta primer mix were used in a second PCR of roughly 6 to 11 cycles. TCRdb re-called the 5' RACE reads through MiXCR, storing one row per CDR3 protein. The data contain 1,500,000 or so distinct CDR3 sequences, 59% of them singletons. Sequences were obtained from blood. Receptors originate from a young man in good health.

This sequence joins TRBV25-1 and TRBJ2-5, with unresolved D. There are 13 residues in the CDR3. Germline CDR1 is MGHDK and CDR2 is SYGVNS. Trimming pared 0 bases from V and 4 bases from J, leaving 6 bases between. The CDR3 protein is CASSEYIPETQYF. The CDR3 DNA sequence: TGTGCCAGCAGTGAATATATCCCAGAGACCCAGTACTTC. The full variable domain, with the rest looked up from reference TRBV25-1 and TRBJ2-5, is EADIYQTPRYLVIGTGKKITLECSQTMGHDKMYWYQQDPGMELHLIHYSYGVNSTEKGDLSSESTVSRIRTEHFPLTLESARPSHTSQYLCASSEYIPETQYFGPGTRLLVL.

This chain links TRBV12-3 or TRBV12-4 with TRBJ2-6; TRBD1 is a possible D gene (6 bases). The CDR3 extends over 16 amino acids. V was clipped by 6 bases and J by 0 bases, with 12 bases between them. Written as DNA, the CDR3 is TGTGCCAGCAGGTGGACAGTCATCTCTGGGGCCAACGTCCTGACTTTC. Its protein is CASRWTVISGANVLTF.

The rearrangement joins TRBV29-1 to TRBJ2-2; TRBD1 agrees at 12 bases. V lost 6 bases to trimming and J lost 0 bases; unmatched junction nucleotides: 8. Germline V gives CDR1 SQVTM, CDR2 ANQGSEA. This CDR3 contains 17 residues. The CDR3 reads CSVTSGTGGANTGELFF. The CDR3 bases are TGCAGCGTAACTTCCGGGACAGGGGGCGCGAACACCGGGGAGCTGTTTTTT.

The CDR3 sequence: CASSEAGMGTQYF. CDR3 sequence (DNA): TGTGCCAGCAGTGAAGCGGGCATGGGTACGCAGTATTTT. V gene TRBV2 combines with J gene TRBJ2-3; D gene uncertain. CDR1 and CDR2 from the germline V gene are SNHLY and FYNNEI. Trimming took off 0 bases at V and 8 bases at J, with 9 bases between the two ends. This CDR3 is 13 amino acids long.

The rearrangement joins TRBV3-1 to TRBJ2-3; maybe TRBD2 (6 bases). The CDR3 has 16 residues. CDR1 LGHDT and CDR2 YNNKEL come from the germline V gene (reference sequence). V was trimmed by 4 bases and J by 4 bases, leaving 18 bases between them. The CDR3: CASSPPGGSLADTQYF. The CDR3 nucleotides are TGTGCCAGCAGCCCACCCGGGGGTAGCTTGGCAGATACGCAGTATTTT.

Only a few counts were recorded for this clonotype. The chain joins TRBV4-1 to TRBJ2-7; either TRBD1 or TRBD2 may fit D (5 bases each). The CDR3 sequence is 19 residues long. Per germline, CDR1 MGHRA and CDR2 YSYEKL. V lost 5 bases and J 1 base, leaving 27 bases between the germline ends. As DNA, the CDR3 is TGCGCCAGCAGCTATAACCCACGGACGGGACGGAGTCAGTCCTACGAGCAGTACTTC. It specifies CASSYNPRTGRSQSYEQYF.

For the CDR3, the DNA is TGCAGTGCTACTCCCCCCGGACTAGCCCCTTGCAATGAGCAGTTCTTC. Its protein is CSATPPGLAPCNEQFF. The chain is built from TRBV20-1 and TRBJ2-1; 8 bases match TRBD2. V was pared by 4 bases and J by 6 bases, with 14 bases of the junction left unmatched. In germline, CDR1 is DFQATT, CDR2 SNEGSKA (reference sequence). CDR3 size: 16 residues.

The V call is TRBV20-1, the J call TRBJ1-6, with 9 positions matching TRBD1. Trimming took 1 base from V and 8 from J; bases not matched to a gene: 9. The CDR3 runs to 16 residues. Germline V lookup: CDR1 DFQATT, CDR2 SNEGSKA (reference sequence). CDR3 nucleotides: TGCAGTGCTAGAGGGCCGGGACAGGGAATTGATTCACCCCTCCACTTT. Its protein is CSARGPGQGIDSPLHF.

This clonotype was counted once. V and J are TRBV4-2 and TRBJ2-5, with unresolved D. Per the germline V gene, CDR1 is LGHNA and CDR2 is YNFKEQ. V shed 0 bases and J shed 11 bases, with 19 bases lying between them. CDR3 length: 15 residues. The CDR3 protein is CASSQEGFILNEQYF. The CDR3 coding sequence is TGTGCCAGCAGCCAAGAGGGTTTTATTCTCAATGAGCAGTACTTC.

This clonotype was seen more than once but under ten times. The V gene is TRBV11-2, the J gene TRBJ2-7, with D unresolved. The CDR3 is 13 residues long. The germline gives CDR1 SGHAT, CDR2 FQNNGV. Trimming shortened V by 8 bases and J by 4 bases, and 15 bases separated the two germline ends. CDR3 region: CASGTAGRYEQYF. The CDR3 coding sequence is TGTGCCAGCGGCACCGCAGGACGATACGAGCAGTACTTC.

The V gene is TRBV6-5, the J gene TRBJ2-7, with D possibly matching TRBD2 (7 bases). Germline V gives CDR1 MNHEY, CDR2 SVGAGI. This CDR3 is 13 amino acids long. Trimming took 3 bases from V and 9 from J, leaving 15 bases between them. The CDR3 here is CASSYRGGGGQYF. The CDR3, as DNA: TGTGCCAGCAGTTATAGGGGGGGCGGCGGGCAGTACTTC.

This chain links TRBV6-6 with TRBJ1-1, with 7 bases matching TRBD1. The CDR3 covers 15 residues. From germline, CDR1 is MNHNY and CDR2 SVGAGI (reference sequence). The ends lost 2 bases at V and 0 bases at J; junction bases unmatched: 3. The CDR3 sequence: CASSYGDRVNTEAFF. The CDR3 DNA is TGTGCCAGCAGTTACGGTGACAGGGTGAACACTGAAGCTTTCTTT.

There are a few counts of this clonotype. The chain links TRBV11-3 to TRBJ2-1, with 7 bases fitting TRBD1. Germline V CDR1 and CDR2: SGHNT, YENEEA. The CDR3 extends over 13 amino acids. The junction had 6 bases not matched to a gene; V was cut back by 5 bases and J by 8 bases. The DNA of the CDR3 is TGTGCCAGCAGCCGCCGACAGGGACATGAGCAGTTCTTC. Protein: CASSRRQGHEQFF.

The genes are TRBV4-3 and TRBJ2-1; the match to TRBD2 covers 10 bases. The J segment lost 0 bases and the V segment lost 3 bases, leaving 17 bases of the junction unmatched. Germline V gives CDR1 LGHNA, CDR2 YSLEER. The CDR3 length is 21 residues. The CDR3 region has the DNA TGCGCCAGCAGCCATACACCTTCAGGGCTAGCGGGGGAGATCTCCTACAATGAGCAGTTCTTC. Protein: CASSHTPSGLAGEISYNEQFF.

This chain uses TRBV7-9 with TRBJ1-4; D perhaps matches TRBD1 (6 bases). CDR1 SEHNR and CDR2 FQNEAQ come from the germline V gene (reference sequence). This CDR3 is built from 16 residues. V gave up 4 bases and J gave up 6 bases, with 18 bases separating them. The DNA of the CDR3 is TGTGCCAGCAGCTGGGACACAGAGTCCGCCTATGAAAAACTGTTTTTT. Residues: CASSWDTESAYEKLFF.

The V call is TRBV7-2, the J call TRBJ1-6; D unclear. V lost 0 bases and J lost 12, with 12 bases in between. The CDR3 is made up of 14 amino acids. Germline V gene data show CDR1 as SGHTA and CDR2 as FQGNSA. The CDR3 region is CASSLAGRFQPLHF. CDR3 nucleotides: TGTGCCAGCAGCTTAGCGGGGAGATTCCAACCCCTCCACTTT.

This rearrangement joins TRBV7-9 to TRBJ2-7, with D uncertain. The CDR3 has 16 amino acids. CDR1 and CDR2 from the germline V gene are SEHNR and FQNEAQ (reference sequence). V lost 1 base and J 0 bases, leaving 13 bases between the germline ends. This CDR3 is CASSLVSSRVSYEQYF. CDR3 nucleotide sequence: TGTGCCAGCAGCTTAGTGTCTTCTCGGGTCTCCTACGAGCAGTACTTC.

This chain joins TRBV15 and TRBJ2-5; D call uncertain. This CDR3 has 15 amino acids. Germline V gene sequence: CDR1 LNHNV, CDR2 YYDKDF (reference sequence). Trimming removed 0 bases from V and 5 bases from J, with 13 bases in between. Here the CDR3 DNA reads TGTGCCACCAGCAGAGAGACTGTCAGTGGGGAGACCCAGTACTTC. The encoded protein is CATSRETVSGETQYF. Complete variable domain (other parts from reference TRBV15 and TRBJ2-5): DAMVIQNPRYQVTQFGKPVTLSCSQTLNHNVMYWYQQKSSQAPKLLFHYYDKDFNNEADTPDNFQSRRPNTSFCFLDIRSPGLGDTAMYLCATSRETVSGETQYFGPGTRLLVL.

V and J are TRBV25-1 and TRBJ2-7; TRBD2 aligns across 11 bases. Trimming took 4 bases from V and 0 from J; bases not matched to a gene: 8. Germline V lookup: CDR1 MGHDK, CDR2 SYGVNS. There are 17 residues in the CDR3. CDR3 region: CASSARELAGDSYEQYF. The CDR3 DNA follows: TGTGCCAGCAGTGCTAGAGAACTAGCGGGGGACTCCTACGAGCAGTACTTC.

In DNA, the CDR3 is TGTGCCAGCAGCCAAGGGCTTGCAGGGAACACTGAAGCTTTCTTT. Protein product: CASSQGLAGNTEAFF. V and J are TRBV4-2 and TRBJ1-1; D uncertain. CDR3 length: 15 amino acids. Between the trimmed V and J ends, which lost 1 base and 1 base, there was a span of 10 bases. In germline, CDR1 is LGHNA, CDR2 YNFKEQ.